The rows below give T cell receptor beta chains drawn from one sample of a study of regulatory T cells in long-lasting Graves disease. MiXCR was run by TCRdb on the multiplex PCR reads, yielding one entry per CDR3 protein. The sample lists 700,000 or so distinct CDR3 sequences; 25% to 30% were seen once. The sequences come from peripheral blood mononuclear cells (PBMCs), collected when the disease was refractory, from a patient treated with antithyroid drugs. These receptors all come from a female donor with Graves disease. CDR3s include the opening cysteine and the closing phenylalanine or tryptophan.

V	length	CDR3
TRBV20-1	14	CSGAVSPWGTEAFF
TRBV27	13	CASSLGSGYGLFF
TRBV7-2	13	CASSTAPGNTIYF
TRBV2	18	CASSSRPGSGGGSYEQYF
TRBV7-2	13	CASSLVRMGTQYF
TRBV20-1	14	CSASGAGGGGPQHF
TRBV10-2	14	CATAGLALGETQYF
TRBV19	17	CASTPLRTGGSNQPQHF
TRBV7-9	17	CASSLAGTSGTYNEQFF
TRBV27	15	CASRLTGSGYNEQFF
TRBV12-3/TRBV12-4	17	CASSLGQGASGNQPQHF
TRBV5-1	16	CASSLSSTNTQETQYF
TRBV9	13	CASSSGRNEKLFF
TRBV7-3	15	CASSSPDRGRETQYF
TRBV2	14	CASSKGQGYQPQHF
TRBV20-1	14	CSALDSVNTGELFF
TRBV27	14	CASSLDDSSYEQYF
TRBV20-1	12	CSAERSSYEQYF
TRBV7-2	15	CASSADRRLLYEQYF
TRBV27	14	CASSTGQGIGGYTF
TRBV3-1	14	CASSQARTVYGYTF
TRBV28	12	CASNSDRDWQYF
TRBV30	14	CAWSVGYRDYGYTF
TRBV6-2/TRBV6-3	15	CASSYSTSGSRTQYF